The text below deals with one TCR beta chain. Germline assignment: CDR1 LNHDA and CDR2 SQIVND (reference sequence). The ends were cut back, 8 bases at V and 3 bases at J, with 17 bases in the middle. This CDR3 is built from 15 residues. Data came from immunoSEQ multiplex PCR; TCRdb stores just in-frame clones and leaves some out. The table has approximately 400,000 clones, 95% seen once. This entry belongs to a study of shared T cell receptors in the human thymus. The clonotype was recovered from a human donor. The sequenced sample was thymocytes. The rearrangement links TRBV19 to TRBJ1-3; D is uncertain. The chain's CDR3 is CASLGPMGGGNTIYF. The CDR3 DNA sequence: TGTGCCAGTTTAGGGCCCATGGGAGGTGGAAACACCATATATTTT.